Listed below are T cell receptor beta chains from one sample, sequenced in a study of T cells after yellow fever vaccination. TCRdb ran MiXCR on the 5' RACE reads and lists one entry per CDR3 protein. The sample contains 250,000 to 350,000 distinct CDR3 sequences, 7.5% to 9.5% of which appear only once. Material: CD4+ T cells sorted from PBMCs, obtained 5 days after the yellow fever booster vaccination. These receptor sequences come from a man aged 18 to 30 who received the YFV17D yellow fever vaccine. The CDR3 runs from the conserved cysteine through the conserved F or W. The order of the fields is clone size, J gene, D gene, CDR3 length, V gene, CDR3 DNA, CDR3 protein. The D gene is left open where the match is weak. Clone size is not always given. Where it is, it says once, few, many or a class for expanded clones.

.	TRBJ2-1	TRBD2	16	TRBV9	TGTGCCAGCAGCGTCCTAGCGGGGCTTTCCTACAATGAGCAGTTCTTC	CASSVLAGLSYNEQFF
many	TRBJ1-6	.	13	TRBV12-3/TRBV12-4	TGTGCCAGCAGTTTTAGGGTCCCACCCACCCTCCACTTT	CASSFRVPPTLHF
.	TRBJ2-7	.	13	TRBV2	TGTGCCAGCAGTGAAGCGTGGACCCACCAGCAGTACTTC	CASSEAWTHQQYF
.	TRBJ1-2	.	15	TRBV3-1	TGTGCCAGCAGCCTCCGGGACACCCACAACTATGGCTACACCTTC	CASSLRDTHNYGYTF
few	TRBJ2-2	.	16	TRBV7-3	TGTGCCAGCAGCTTAGGCGGCGGGGACTACACCGGGGAGCTGTTTTTT	CASSLGGGDYTGELFF
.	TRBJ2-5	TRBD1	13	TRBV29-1	TGCAGCGTCGCCGGGACAGCCCAAGAGACCCAGTACTTC	CSVAGTAQETQYF
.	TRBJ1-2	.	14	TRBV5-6	TGTGCCAGCAGCTTTGGTACCCGCTACTATGGCTACACCTTC	CASSFGTRYYGYTF
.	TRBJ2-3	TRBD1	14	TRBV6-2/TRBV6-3	TGTGCCAGCAGAAGACAGGGAGCCCCAGATACGCAGTATTTT	CASRRQGAPDTQYF
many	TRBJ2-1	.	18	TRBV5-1	TGCGCCAGCAGCCCGGACACCCGCGGGGGCCCCTTCTACAATGAGCAGTTCTTC	CASSPDTRGGPFYNEQFF
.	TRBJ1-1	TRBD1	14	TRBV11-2	TGTGCCAGCAGCTTACGACAGGGGGCCAATGAAGCTTTCTTT	CASSLRQGANEAFF
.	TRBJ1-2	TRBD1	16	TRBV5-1	TGCGCCAGCAGCTTGGGATGGACAGGGGGCAGCTATGGCTACACCTTC	CASSLGWTGGSYGYTF
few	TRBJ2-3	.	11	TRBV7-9	TGTGCCAGCAGCTCGACAAGGACGCAGTATTTT	CASSSTRTQYF
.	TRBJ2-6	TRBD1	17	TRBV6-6	TGTGCCAGCAGTTACAAGGGGGCAGGCTTTGGGGCCAACGTCCTGACTTTC	CASSYKGAGFGANVLTF
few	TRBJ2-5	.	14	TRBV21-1	TGTGCCAGCCGACAGGGGGGAGTAGAAGAGACCCAGTACTTC	CASRQGGVEETQYF
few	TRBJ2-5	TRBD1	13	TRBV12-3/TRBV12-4	TGTGCCAGCAGTTCGCAGGGGGCACGGACCCAGTACTTC	CASSSQGARTQYF
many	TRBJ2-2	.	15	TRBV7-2	TGTGCCAGCAGCTTAATCACAGGGTCTGCCGGGGAGCTGTTTTTT	CASSLITGSAGELFF
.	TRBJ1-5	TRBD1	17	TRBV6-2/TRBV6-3	TGTGCCAGCAGTTACGGTGGCCCGGGACAGGGTTATCAGCCCCAGCATTTT	CASSYGGPGQGYQPQHF
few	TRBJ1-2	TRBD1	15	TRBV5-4	TGTGCCAGCAGTCGGCCGGGACAGGGGGACTATGGCTACACCTTC	CASSRPGQGDYGYTF
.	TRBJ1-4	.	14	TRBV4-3	TGCGCCAGCAGCCAAGACTGGAGGGCTGAAAAACTGTTTTTT	CASSQDWRAEKLFF
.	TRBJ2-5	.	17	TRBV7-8	TGTGCCAGCAGCTTAAATCTTCCGGGACTTTTCTTTGAGACCCAGTACTTC	CASSLNLPGLFFETQYF
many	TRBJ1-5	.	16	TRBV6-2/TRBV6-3	TGTGCCAGCAGCGCCATACAGGGTCGGGTTCGGTGGCCCCAGCATTTT	CASSAIQGRVRWPQHF
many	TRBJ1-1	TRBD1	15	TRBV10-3	TGTGCCATCAGTGAGCCGGGACAGGGGGGCACTGAAGCTTTCTTT	CAISEPGQGGTEAFF
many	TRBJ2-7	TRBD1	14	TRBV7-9	TGTGCCAGCAGCTCAATTTACCCCACAGGGGAATCTAGCTTC	CASSSIYPTGESSF
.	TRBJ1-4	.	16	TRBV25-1	TGTGCCAGCAGTCCCGCGGACGGGGCAACTAATGAAAAACTGTTTTTT	CASSPADGATNEKLFF
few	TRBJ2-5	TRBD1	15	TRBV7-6	TGTGCCAGCACTCTAGGGGGCGGGCATCAAGAGACCCAGTACTTC	CASTLGGGHQETQYF
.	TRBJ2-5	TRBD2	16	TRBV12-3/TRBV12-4	TGTGCCAGCAGTACTAGCGGGGGGGCCAGCCAAGAGACCCAGTACTTC	CASSTSGGASQETQYF
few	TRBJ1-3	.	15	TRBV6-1	TGTGCCAGCAGTGATTTACTCGGCTCTGGAAACACCATATATTTT	CASSDLLGSGNTIYF
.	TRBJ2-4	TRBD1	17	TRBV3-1	TGTGCCAGCAGCCAAGGATTTGGGACAGGGGGTTCGAACATTCAGTACTTC	CASSQGFGTGGSNIQYF
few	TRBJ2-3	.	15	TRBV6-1	TGTGCCGCAGCAATGACCGGGTCCCTGGCAGATACGCAGTATTTT	CAAAMTGSLADTQYF
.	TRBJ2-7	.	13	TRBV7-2	TGTGCCAGCAGCCCCTCGGGCTCCTACGAGCAGTACTTC	CASSPSGSYEQYF
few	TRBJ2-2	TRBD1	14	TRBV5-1	TGCGCCAGTCAGGACAGGTCCGCCACCGGGGAGCTGTTTTTT	CASQDRSATGELFF
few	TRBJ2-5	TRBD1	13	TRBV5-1	TGCGCCAGCTGGACAGGGGTCCAAGAGACCCAGTACTTC	CASWTGVQETQYF
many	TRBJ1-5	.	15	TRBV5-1	TGCGCCAGCAGCTTGGGGGGATATGGGAATCAGCCCCAGCATTTT	CASSLGGYGNQPQHF
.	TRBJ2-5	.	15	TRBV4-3	TGCGCCAGCAGCCAAGATGTGACAACTCAAGAGACCCAGTACTTC	CASSQDVTTQETQYF
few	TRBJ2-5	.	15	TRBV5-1	TGCGCCAGCAGCCCAGAAATGACGGTCTCGGAGACCCAGTACTTC	CASSPEMTVSETQYF
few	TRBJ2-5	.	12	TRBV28	TGTGCCAGCAGTCGGACGGTTAACACCCAGTACTTC	CASSRTVNTQYF
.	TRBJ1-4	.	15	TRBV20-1	TGCAGTGCTAGACCCCAGGGAAGTCCTAATGAAAAACTGTTTTTT	CSARPQGSPNEKLFF
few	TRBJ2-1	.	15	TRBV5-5	TGTGCCAGCAGTTGGCGGCCACCTGGAGACAATGAGCAGTTCTTC	CASSWRPPGDNEQFF
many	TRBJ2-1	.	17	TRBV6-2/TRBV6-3	TGTGCCAGCAGTTACCCCACACGGCTAGCTTTCTACAATGAGCAGTTCTTC	CASSYPTRLAFYNEQFF
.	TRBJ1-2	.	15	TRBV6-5	TGTGCCAGCAGTTACCGCGGGCGGGGGGGCTATGGCTACACCTTC	CASSYRGRGGYGYTF
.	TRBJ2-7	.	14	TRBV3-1	TGTGCCAGCAGCCAAGACGGCAGTCTCTCCGAGCAGTACTTC	CASSQDGSLSEQYF
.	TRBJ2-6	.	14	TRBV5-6	TGTGCCAGCAGCCCACTGTCTGGGGCCAACGTCCTGACTTTC	CASSPLSGANVLTF
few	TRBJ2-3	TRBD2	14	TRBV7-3	TGTGCCAGCAGCTTGGGACTAGCGAAAGATACGCAGTATTTT	CASSLGLAKDTQYF
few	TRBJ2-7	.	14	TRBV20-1	TGCAGTGCTAGAGATACGACCAGCTCCTACGAGCAGTACTTC	CSARDTTSSYEQYF
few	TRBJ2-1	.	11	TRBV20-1	TGCAGTGCTAGAGGGGTCACGGAGCAGTTCTTC	CSARGVTEQFF
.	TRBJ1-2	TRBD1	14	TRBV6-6	TGTGCCAGCAGTTACCCTGACAGGGATGATGGCTACACCTTC	CASSYPDRDDGYTF
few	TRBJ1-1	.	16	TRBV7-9	TGTGCCAGCAGCTCCATGTGGAAGGCCGGAAACACTGAAGCTTTCTTT	CASSSMWKAGNTEAFF
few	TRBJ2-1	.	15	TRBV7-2	TGTGCCAGTAATAGCGGCCCGGGGAACTACAATGAGCAGTTCTTC	CASNSGPGNYNEQFF
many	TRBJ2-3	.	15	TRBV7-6	TGTGCCAGCAGCTCCCGGGGCGGCAGCACAGATACGCAGTATTTT	CASSSRGGSTDTQYF
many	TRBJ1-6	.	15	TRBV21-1	TGTGCCAGCAGCAAACGATGGCAGGGCCATTCACCCCTCCACTTT	CASSKRWQGHSPLHF
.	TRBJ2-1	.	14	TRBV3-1	TGTGCCAGCAGCCATAGGGGCGGGGACAATGAGCAGTTCTTC	CASSHRGGDNEQFF
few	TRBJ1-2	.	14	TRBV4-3	TGCGCCAGCAGCCAAGAATCGGCATTCTATGGCTACACCTTC	CASSQESAFYGYTF
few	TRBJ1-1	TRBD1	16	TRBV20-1	TGCAGTGCTGACGGGACAGGGTCTTTCATGAACACTGAAGCTTTCTTT	CSADGTGSFMNTEAFF
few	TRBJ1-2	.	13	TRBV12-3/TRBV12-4	TGTGCCAGCAGTTTAGCGGGAGCGTATGGCTACACCTTC	CASSLAGAYGYTF